This T cell receptor (beta chain) originates from a study of OX40 agonist ivuxolimab in advanced cancers. Germline V gene data show CDR1 as WSHSY and CDR2 as SAAADI. The CDR3 is 12 residues long. V shed 5 bases and J shed 3 bases, with 8 bases lying between them. Some clones are missing from TCRdb's copy, which holds only in-frame ones; the method was immunoSEQ multiplex PCR. This sample has roughly 70,000 clones, with about 87% found just once. This clonotype was sampled from an adult with an advanced solid tumor such as melanoma, head and neck, liver or kidney cancer. The specimen comprised CD4+ or CD8+ T cells sorted from blood, sampled in a trial of the OX40 agonist ivuxolimab. The chain uses TRBV10-2 and TRBJ2-7, with a tentative D call TRBD1 (6 bases). CDR3 in amino acids: CASSSTGYEQYF. CDR3 nucleotide sequence: TGCGCCAGCAGTTCGACAGGCTACGAGCAGTACTTC.